This T cell receptor beta chain was obtained from a study of cytomegalovirus exposure and HLA in healthy donors. General study results and limits: According to the study, 180 or so TCR beta chains were cytomegalovirus-associated. A further, later analysis showed that HLA-associated TCR beta chains (compared with equally common others) were more clonally expanded. Whilst most TCR sequences proved rare, a subset of public TCRs occurred across many donors.

The PCR made use of 60 Vbeta and 13 Jbeta primers. Here immunoSEQ multiplex PCR was the method, and the copy in TCRdb shows in-frame clones only, minus some. This table has more than 150,000 clones, about 90% appearing once. The germline CDR1 and CDR2 sequences are KGHSH and LQKENI. The CDR3 contains 15 residues. The V gene lost 3 bases and the J gene lost 0 bases, with 9 bases spanning the gap. Worth noting for this clone: Antigen unknown.

The origin of this receptor is a girl younger than two in good health and CMV-seronegative. The specimen was PBMCs. V gene TRBV18 combines with J gene TRBJ1-5; D may be TRBD1 (6 bases). CDR3 sequence (DNA): TGTGCCAGCTCACCGGACAGTTATAGCAATCAGCCCCAGCATTTT. Translated: CASSPDSYSNQPQHF.